The TCR beta chain described here comes from a study of cytomegalovirus exposure and HLA in healthy donors. Study conclusions and caveats: As was reported, the HLA-A and HLA-B alleles of most subjects were accurately predicted from TCR beta sequences. Segments of the TCR beta V type were, in most cases, productive about 90% or about 30% of the time in an earlier analysis.

The PCR made use of 60 Vbeta and 13 Jbeta primers. The protocol was immunoSEQ multiplex PCR, while the TCRdb copy is restricted to in-frame clones and leaves out a portion. The sample has under 150,000 clones, nearly 85% seen once. This CDR3 is 12 amino acids long. The germline V gene encodes CDR1 MDHEN and CDR2 SYDVKM. V was pared by 10 bases and J by 2 bases, with 4 bases of the junction left unmatched. With regard to this clone: Its antigen is undetermined.

Sequences were obtained from PBMCs. The source of this sequence is a male donor in good health and CMV-seronegative. The chain combines TRBV28 with TRBJ1-2; TRBD1 aligns across 7 bases. CDR3 region: CATHRGNYGYTF. In DNA form, the CDR3 reads TGTGCCACGCACAGGGGAAACTATGGCTACACCTTC.